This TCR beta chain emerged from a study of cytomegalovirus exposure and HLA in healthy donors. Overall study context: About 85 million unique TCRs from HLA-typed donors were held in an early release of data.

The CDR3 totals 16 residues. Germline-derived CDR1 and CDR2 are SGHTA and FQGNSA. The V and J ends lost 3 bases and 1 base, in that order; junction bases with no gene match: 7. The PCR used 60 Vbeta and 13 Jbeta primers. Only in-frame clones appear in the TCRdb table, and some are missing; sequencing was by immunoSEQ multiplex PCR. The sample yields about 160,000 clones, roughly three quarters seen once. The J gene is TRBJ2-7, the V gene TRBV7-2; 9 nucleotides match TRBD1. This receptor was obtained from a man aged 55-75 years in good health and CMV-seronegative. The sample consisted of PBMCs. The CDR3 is CASSLGAGQGSYEQYF. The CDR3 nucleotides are TGTGCCAGCAGCTTGGGGGCGGGACAGGGTTCCTACGAGCAGTACTTC.